The rows below give T cell receptor beta chains drawn from one sample of a study of cytomegalovirus exposure and HLA in healthy donors. TCRdb keeps only in-frame clones here, not all; method: immunoSEQ multiplex PCR. This table holds 80,000 to 100,000 clones, more than 50% found once. The sample comprised PBMCs. The receptor set was obtained from a middle-aged woman in good health and CMV-seropositive. The CDR3 runs from the conserved cysteine through the conserved F or W. Fields, in order: CDR3 DNA, CDR3 protein, D gene, CDR3 length, V gene, clone size, J gene. The D gene is left open where the match is weak. The size entry is marked missing in some rows and otherwise reads once, few, many or a size class.

TGTGCCAGCAGGGGCGGGGATTCCTTCAATCAGCCCCAGCATTTT | CASRGGDSFNQPQHF | . | 15 | TRBV6-6 | . | TRBJ1-5
TGCGCCAGCAGCTTGGGTCAGGAGGGGACTGAAGCTTTCTTT | CASSLGQEGTEAFF | . | 14 | TRBV5-1 | . | TRBJ1-1
TGCGCCAGCAGCTTACCTAGCGGGGGAACTAGCACAGATACGCAGTATTTT | CASSLPSGGTSTDTQYF | TRBD2 | 17 | TRBV5-1 | few | TRBJ2-3
TGCGCCAGCAGCTTGGAACTAAGGGGAAACACTGAAGCTTTCTTT | CASSLELRGNTEAFF | . | 15 | TRBV5-1 | . | TRBJ1-1
TGTGCCAGCTCATCGATGAGGGGGCGATCTTCCTACGAGCAGTACTTC | CASSSMRGRSSYEQYF | TRBD1 | 16 | TRBV18 | . | TRBJ2-7
TGTGCCAGTAGCAAAGGGCGGGCACCGACTAGCACAGATACGCAGTATTTT | CASSKGRAPTSTDTQYF | . | 17 | TRBV19 | . | TRBJ2-3
TGTGCCAGTAGTCCGAGATTAGCGGGAGAGACAGATACGCAGTATTTT | CASSPRLAGETDTQYF | TRBD2 | 16 | TRBV19 | . | TRBJ2-3
TGTGCCAGCAGCACCACCGACAGGGGGTATACTGAAGATTTCTTT | CASSTTDRGYTEDFF | TRBD1 | 15 | TRBV5-4 | few | TRBJ1-1
TGTGCCAGTAGTATGGGGCAGAATAACTATGGCTACACCTTC | CASSMGQNNYGYTF | . | 14 | TRBV19 | . | TRBJ1-2
TGCGCCAGCAGCTTGAACAGGGGAGGTGCAGATACGCAGTATTTT | CASSLNRGGADTQYF | . | 15 | TRBV5-1 | . | TRBJ2-3
TGTGCCAGCAGTTATTACCGGGACAGGGTGATCTCTGGGGCCAACGTCCTGACTTTC | CASSYYRDRVISGANVLTF | TRBD1 | 19 | TRBV5-6 | . | TRBJ2-6
TGCGCCAGCAGCCAAGCTTGGACTAGCGGCGATTACAATGAGCAGTTCTTC | CASSQAWTSGDYNEQFF | TRBD2 | 17 | TRBV4-3 | medium-sized | TRBJ2-1
TGTGCCAGCAGCCAAGATCTGGGCAGGGGGAGTTGGGAGACCCAGTACTTC | CASSQDLGRGSWETQYF | TRBD1 | 17 | TRBV4-2 | few | TRBJ2-5
TGTGCCATCAGTGACAGTAATCAGCCCCAGCATTTT | CAISDSNQPQHF | . | 12 | TRBV10-3 | . | TRBJ1-5
TGTGCCAGCAGCGTAGGGGTTCTAGAGAGCTATGGCTACACCTTC | CASSVGVLESYGYTF | . | 15 | TRBV9 | . | TRBJ1-2
TGTGCCAGCAGTCCCCGACTAGCGGAGACCTACGAGCAGTACTTC | CASSPRLAETYEQYF | TRBD2 | 15 | TRBV27 | . | TRBJ2-7
TGTGCCAGCAGCTTTAGGAGCAATGAGCAGTTCTTC | CASSFRSNEQFF | . | 12 | TRBV7-2 | . | TRBJ2-1
TGTGCCAGCGCGTACGACACTGAAGCTTTCTTT | CASAYDTEAFF | . | 11 | TRBV2 | few | TRBJ1-1
TGTGCCAGCTCACCCCAACAGGGGCTCGGTGAGCAGTTCTTC | CASSPQQGLGEQFF | TRBD1 | 14 | TRBV18 | . | TRBJ2-1
TGTGCCAGCAGTTACGGACAACAAACCGGGGAGCTGTTTTTT | CASSYGQQTGELFF | . | 14 | TRBV6-5 | . | TRBJ2-2
TGTGCCAGCAGCTTCTTCGGGGTGGGTCAGCCCCAGCATTTT | CASSFFGVGQPQHF | . | 14 | TRBV7-2 | few | TRBJ1-5
TGTGCCAGCAACCGAGGACAGACCTACGAGCAGTACTTC | CASNRGQTYEQYF | . | 13 | TRBV2 | once | TRBJ2-7
TGTGCCAGCAGTTCTACCCCCACTGAAGCTTTCTTT | CASSSTPTEAFF | . | 12 | TRBV28 | . | TRBJ1-1
TGCGCCAGCAGCGGGGGGACAGGGTCCTACAATGAGCAGTTCTTC | CASSGGTGSYNEQFF | TRBD1 | 15 | TRBV5-1 | . | TRBJ2-1
TGTGCCTGGAGTGTACGGGGAACAGGGGATCGTAATTCACCCCTCCACTTT | CAWSVRGTGDRNSPLHF | TRBD1 | 17 | TRBV30 | . | TRBJ1-6
TGCGCCAGCAGCTTGTCAGGGGCCGTTCCGAACACTGAAGCTTTCTTT | CASSLSGAVPNTEAFF | . | 16 | TRBV5-1 | . | TRBJ1-1
TGTGCCAGTAGTCAAAGTGGGAGAGGGGCCAACGTCCTGACTTTC | CASSQSGRGANVLTF | . | 15 | TRBV19 | . | TRBJ2-6
TGTGCCAGCAGCCAATTAGCAGATAGCAATCAGCCCCAGCATTTT | CASSQLADSNQPQHF | . | 15 | TRBV16 | . | TRBJ1-5
TGTGCCAGTCTGCCGAGAGAGGGTGGAAGCAATCAGCCCCAGCATTTT | CASLPREGGSNQPQHF | . | 16 | TRBV19 | . | TRBJ1-5
TGTGCCAGCTCACCACCGAACCGGACTAGCTACGAGCAGTACTTC | CASSPPNRTSYEQYF | TRBD2 | 15 | TRBV18 | . | TRBJ2-7
TGTGCCAGTAGTACTAGCGGGTCCCCCGGGGAGCTGTTTTTT | CASSTSGSPGELFF | TRBD2 | 14 | TRBV19 | . | TRBJ2-2
TGTGCCAGCAGCCCGTTCCCGTCGGACAGGGGGACCTACGAGCAGTACTTC | CASSPFPSDRGTYEQYF | TRBD1 | 17 | TRBV27 | few | TRBJ2-7
TGTGCCAGCAGTGCCCGGACAGGGAACTATGGCTACACCTTC | CASSARTGNYGYTF | TRBD1 | 14 | TRBV6-1 | . | TRBJ1-2
TGTGCCAGCAGCCCAGGACTAGCGGGAGCAGATACGCAGTATTTT | CASSPGLAGADTQYF | TRBD2 | 15 | TRBV7-3 | few | TRBJ2-3
TGTGCCAGCAGCCCTAAAGGCAGGGGAGGCTACACCTTC | CASSPKGRGGYTF | . | 13 | TRBV27 | . | TRBJ1-2
TGTGCCAGCAGTGAATGGGGTGCGGCGGGGGTTGGTGAAAAACTGTTTTTT | CASSEWGAAGVGEKLFF | . | 17 | TRBV6-1 | . | TRBJ1-4
TGCGCCAGCAGCCAAGATACCAGGCAGGAGACCCAGTACTTC | CASSQDTRQETQYF | . | 14 | TRBV4-1 | . | TRBJ2-5
TGCAGCGTTGAAGGGGGGACAGGGTTCTACGAGCAGTACTTC | CSVEGGTGFYEQYF | TRBD1 | 14 | TRBV29-1 | . | TRBJ2-7
TGTGCCGCCTGGAGCAGCGTAAGCAACGAGCAGTACTTC | CAAWSSVSNEQYF | . | 13 | TRBV2 | few | TRBJ2-7
TGTGCCAGTAGTATACGGCGGGAGAAAGATACGCAGTATTTT | CASSIRREKDTQYF | TRBD2 | 14 | TRBV19 | . | TRBJ2-3
TGTGCCAGCAGTTACTCCGGACAGATCGAAGCTTTCTTT | CASSYSGQIEAFF | . | 13 | TRBV6-6 | . | TRBJ1-1
TGTGCCAGCAGCCCCGACACCTCTACGAGGGCCACCGGGGAGCTGTTTTTT | CASSPDTSTRATGELFF | . | 17 | TRBV6-4 | few | TRBJ2-2
TGTGCCAGCAGCTTGGGCCCTCAGGGGATGAACACTGAAGCTTTCTTT | CASSLGPQGMNTEAFF | . | 16 | TRBV5-6 | . | TRBJ1-1
TGCAGCGTTGAAACTAGCGGGAATCGGGAGCAGTACTTC | CSVETSGNREQYF | TRBD2 | 13 | TRBV29-1 | . | TRBJ2-7